Detailed here is one T cell receptor (beta chain). Its specificity is unknown. The sample originates from a study of T cells expressing NK-cell markers. Study context: Researchers got TCR beta repertoires out of sorted CD3+CD56+NKG2C+, CD3+CD56+NKG2C- and CD3+CD56-NKG2C+ T cells. The authors sequenced eight donors, of whom seven were HCMV-seropositive and one was seronegative.

Researchers built TCR beta cDNA using 5'RACE template switching with UMIs. TCRdb re-called the 5' RACE reads; every CDR3 protein appears as one record, without DNA. Found here are about 160,000 distinct CDR3 sequences; the top ten clones hold roughly 20%. CDR1 is LGHDT and CDR2 is YNNKEL in the germline V gene (reference sequence). The length of the CDR3 is 15 residues. The study's findings and limits: Four donors showed these clonotypes also leading the CD3+CD56-NKG2C+ fraction.

The chain carries TRBV3-1 and TRBJ2-7; with no DNA, the TCRdb D assignment of TRBD1 cannot be verified. Specimen: blood T cells: a sorted CD56 or NKG2C T cell subset, CD4+ or CD8+ T cells, or bulk PBMC T cells (not recorded which). This receptor was taken from a woman between 18 and 75 years old in good health. CDR3 sequence reads: CASSQGGQGGYEQYF.